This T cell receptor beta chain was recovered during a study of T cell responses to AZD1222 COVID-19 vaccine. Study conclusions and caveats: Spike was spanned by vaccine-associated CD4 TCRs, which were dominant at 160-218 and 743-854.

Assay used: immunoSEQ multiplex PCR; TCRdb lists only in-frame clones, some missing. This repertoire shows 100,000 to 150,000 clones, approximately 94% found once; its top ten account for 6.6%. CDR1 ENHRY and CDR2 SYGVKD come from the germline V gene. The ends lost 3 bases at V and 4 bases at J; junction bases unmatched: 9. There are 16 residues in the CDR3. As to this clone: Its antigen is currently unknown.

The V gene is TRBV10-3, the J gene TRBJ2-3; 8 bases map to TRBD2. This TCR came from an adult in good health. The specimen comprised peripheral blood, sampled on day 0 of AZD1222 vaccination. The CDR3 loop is CAISDLSGSGADTQYF. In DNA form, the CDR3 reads TGTGCCATCAGTGACCTAAGCGGGAGTGGGGCAGATACGCAGTATTTT.